The sequence of this T cell receptor (beta chain) was determined in a study of vaccination and CD4 T cells after COVID-19. Oncomine TCR Beta short-read sequencing was applied to DNA from cultured CD4+ T cells. TCRdb fed the PCR reads into MiXCR, producing one record per CDR3 protein. The sample includes about 16,000 distinct CDR3 sequences, 57% of them seen just once. Described treatment: roughly ten-day PBMC culture with coronavirus spike peptide pools or control peptides (ViraFEST assay). In the ViraFEST assay, peptide-pool expansion preceded TCR sequencing of expanded clonotypes. This clonotype has only a few counts. Its antigen is currently unknown. General study points: Researchers report that 304 of 307 vaccine-specific clones in convalescent patients proved spike mono-reactive.

Germline CDR1 and CDR2: SGHNT and YENEEA. The CDR3 is made up of 13 amino acids. Trimming cost V 1 base and J 6 bases, with 9 bases left between them. The chain links TRBV11-3 to TRBJ1-1; D is unclear. This receptor was identified in a human donor who had recovered from COVID-19. The material sequenced was CD4+ T cells from blood, cultured in vitro. CDR3 in DNA: TGTGCCAGCAGCTTAGGGTTCCGGGCTGAAGCTTTCTTT. Translated, it gives CASSLGFRAEAFF. Based on the CDR3 plus reference TRBV11-3 and TRBJ1-1, the full variable domain is EAGVVQSPRYKIIEKKQPVAFWCNPISGHNTLYWYLQNLGQGPELLIRYENEEAVDDSQLPKDRFSAERLKGVDSTLKIQPAELGDSAVYLCASSLGFRAEAFFGQGTRLTVV.